There are many counts of the clone carrying this TCR beta chain. This sample was taken from a study of identical twins. TCRdb fed the 5' RACE reads into MiXCR, producing one record per CDR3 protein. The sample shows 650,000 to 750,000 distinct CDR3 sequences, 21% of them seen only once. V was clipped by 4 bases and J by 7 bases; unmatched bases: 16. The CDR3 extends over 18 amino acids. Germline V gene sequence: CDR1 SGHRS, CDR2 YFSETQ. In addition, the sample was reused for a study of T cells expressing NK-cell markers. That report notes: Repertoires of TCR beta were obtained from T cells sorted as CD3+CD56+NKG2C+, CD3+CD56+NKG2C- and CD3+CD56-NKG2C+. The dominant NKG2C+ clonotypes represented 1.0-7.0% of CD8+ T cells in six donors.

The chain joins TRBV5-1 to TRBJ2-1; 11 nucleotides line up with TRBD2. This receptor was obtained from a woman between 18 and 30 years old in good health. Material for sequencing was PBMCs. This CDR3 is CASSRYNSLAGGSNEQFF. CDR3 DNA: TGCGCCAGCAGCAGATACAACAGCCTAGCGGGGGGATCAAATGAGCAGTTCTTC.